The next 6 T cell receptor beta chains were all read from a single sample in a study of vaccination and CD4 T cells after COVID-19. Antigen specificity for these receptors is unknown. The assay that was used to sequence DNA from cultured CD4+ T cells was the Oncomine TCR Beta short-read assay. TCRdb re-derived calls from the PCR reads in MiXCR, one entry per CDR3 protein. The repertoire holds 15,000 or so distinct CDR3 sequences, with around 50% as singletons. Treatment meaning: roughly 10-day PBMC culture with coronavirus spike peptide pools or control peptides (ViraFEST assay). Sequenced material: cultured CD4+ T cells from blood, taken after SARS-CoV-2 vaccination. Receptors were obtained from a human donor with COVID-19.

The chain has TRBV19 and TRBJ1-1; a weak D match, TRBD1 (5 bases). Germline assignment: CDR1 LNHDA and CDR2 SQIVND (reference sequence). The CDR3 spans 16 residues. The V end was cut by 4 bases, the J end by 5 bases, with 20 bases between. The CDR3 DNA follows: TGTGCCAGTAGTAGACGGGGGGACCAGACGGGAACTGAAGCTTTCTTT. Residues: CASSRRGDQTGTEAFF. The full variable domain, with the rest looked up from reference TRBV19 and TRBJ1-1, is DGGITQSPKYLFRKEGQNVTLSCEQNLNHDAMYWYRQDPGQGLRLIYYSQIVNDFQKGDIAEGYSVSREKKESFPLTVTSAQKNPTAFYLCASSRRGDQTGTEAFFGQGTRLTVV.

This chain connects TRBV4-1 to TRBJ2-7; D is undetermined. The V end was cut by 2 bases, the J end by 2 bases, with 13 bases between. In germline, CDR1 is MGHRA, CDR2 YSYEKL. The CDR3 has 15 amino acids. Here the CDR3 reads CASSQLGWGTYEQYF. CDR3 DNA: TGCGCCAGCAGCCAACTAGGGTGGGGAACCTACGAGCAGTACTTC.

The rearrangement uses TRBV4-3 and TRBJ2-2; a possible D gene is TRBD2 (7 bases). CDR1 and CDR2 from the germline V gene are LGHNA and YSLEER. V was shortened by 1 base and J by 8 bases, with 17 bases between the two germline ends. The CDR3 has 16 amino acids. The chain's CDR3 is CASSQGALGGRGELFF. The DNA for the CDR3 is TGCGCCAGCAGCCAAGGGGCCCTCGGGGGGCGAGGGGAGCTGTTTTTT.

This clonotype was seen a few times. At one end, the junction sequence differs from germline, possibly due to a read error. This sequence joins TRBV7-7 and TRBJ2-3; the match to TRBD2 covers 8 bases. There are 14 residues in the CDR3. Germline-derived CDR1 and CDR2 are SSHAT and FNYEAQ (reference sequence). The CDR3 loop reads CASSLREGADTQYF. The CDR3 DNA reads TGTGCTAGCAGCTTACGGGAGGGGGCAGATACGCAGTATTTT.

The J gene is TRBJ2-7, the V gene TRBV7-2, with TRBD2 identical over 11 bases. Per germline, CDR1 SGHTA and CDR2 FQGNSA. This CDR3 has 16 residues. Trimming at V came to 5 bases and at J to 0 bases, leaving 6 bases not matched to a gene. This CDR3 is CASSVSGGASSYEQYF. CDR3 in DNA: TGTGCCAGCAGCGTTAGCGGGGGGGCATCCTCCTACGAGCAGTACTTC.

This clonotype was counted a few times. J is TRBJ2-6 and V is TRBV20-1, with D hard to call. Germline V gene sequence: CDR1 DFQATT, CDR2 SNEGSKA (reference sequence). V was pared by 3 bases and J by 2 bases, with 11 bases between. The CDR3 is 15 residues long. CDR3 residues: CSASPGSPGANVLTF. CDR3 nucleotides: TGCAGTGCTAGCCCCGGGTCTCCTGGGGCCAACGTCCTGACTTTC.